This section outlines one TCR beta chain sequence together with its context. Per the original methods: By means of reference gene primer amplification, nucleated cell counts were estimated. Clones were read by immunoSEQ multiplex PCR, and TCRdb kept only the in-frame ones, dropping some. D and trimming come from the DNA, and the V and J calls and clone size come from that table. The sample records fewer than 70,000 clones, around 84% being singletons. These data belong to a study of blood T cell repertoires in COVID-19. Looking at the study overall: Material from acute and convalescent COVID-19 was sourced from the United States, Italy and Spain. The analysed material was cDNA or gDNA that came from T cells, B-cell-depleted T cells, or PBMCs.

The specimen sequenced was peripheral blood. The sequence came from an elderly woman with acute or convalescent COVID-19.

As DNA, the CDR3 is TGTGCCAGCAGCTTGGGGCAGGGGGTCGTGTCTGGGGCCAACGTCCTGACTTTC. Protein: CASSLGQGVVSGANVLTF. The chain is built from TRBV7-2 and TRBJ2-6, with 7 bases that match TRBD1. Looked up from germline, CDR1 is SGHTA and CDR2 is FQGNSA. The CDR3 has 18 residues. After removal of 3 bases from V and 1 base from J, the junction contained 9 bases not matched to a gene.